Below are 24 T cell receptor beta chains sequenced from a single sample in a study of blood T cell repertoires in COVID-19. Profiled with immunoSEQ multiplex PCR; TCRdb holds only in-frame clones, not every one. The sample lists 250,000 to 350,000 clones, 85% occurring once. The sequenced sample consisted of PBMCs or T cells enriched from blood (not recorded which). The origin of the receptors is a woman aged 45-60 years who had recovered from COVID-19.

The V call is TRBV3-1 (or the pseudogene TRBV3-2), the J call TRBJ1-1; no firm D call. The CDR3 extends over 14 amino acids. Trimming shortened V by 1 base and J by 2 bases, and 8 bases separated the two germline ends. CDR1 and CDR2 from the germline V gene are LGHDT and YNNKEL (reference sequence). The DNA of the CDR3 is TGTGCCAGCAGCCAAGCCGGGGATAACACTGAAGCTTTCTTT. This sequence encodes CASSQAGDNTEAFF.

The chain is built from TRBV24-1 and TRBJ2-1, with D possibly being TRBD2 (6 bases). CDR1 is KGHDR and CDR2 is SFDVKD in the germline V gene. Trimming took off 6 bases at V and 2 bases at J, with 10 bases between the two ends. The CDR3 is made up of 14 amino acids. The CDR3 region is CATSKGGTYNEQFF. CDR3 DNA: TGTGCCACCAGTAAGGGCGGGACCTACAATGAGCAGTTCTTC.

The rearrangement links TRBV9 to TRBJ1-4, with D perhaps matching TRBD1 (5 bases). Germline V gene sequence: CDR1 SGDLS, CDR2 YYNGEE. CDR3 length equals 15 residues. Deletions cut 4 bases from V and 4 bases from J, with 14 bases between. The CDR3 DNA reads TGTGCCAGCAGCCCTAGTGGGGCCTATAATGAAAAACTGTTTTTT. Residues: CASSPSGAYNEKLFF.

The genes are TRBV5-1 and TRBJ2-7; 8 bases line up with TRBD2. V shed 2 bases and J 3 bases; nucleotides not matched to a gene: 1. The CDR3 length is 13 residues. The germline V gene encodes CDR1 SGHRS and CDR2 YFSETQ. CDR3 nucleotides: TGCGCCAGCAGCTTCAGCGGGGGCTACGAGCAGTACTTC. Translated: CASSFSGGYEQYF.

This rearrangement joins TRBV5-6 to TRBJ1-2, with D possibly TRBD1 on 6 matching bases. V gave up 1 base and J gave up 7 bases, with 14 bases separating them. The CDR3 is made up of 14 amino acids. Germline loops: CDR1 SGHDT, CDR2 YYEEEE. As DNA, the CDR3 is TGTGCCAGCAGCTTGTTGGGGGCCGAGGGTGGCTACACCTTC. Protein: CASSLLGAEGGYTF.

This chain connects TRBV6-2 or TRBV6-3 to TRBJ1-6; 8 bases are shared with TRBD1. The CDR3 runs 15 residues. Per germline, CDR1 MNHEY and CDR2 SVGEGT. Trimming at V came to 2 bases and at J to 10 bases, leaving 7 bases not matched to a gene. This CDR3 is CASSYLTGDGSPLHF. The CDR3 DNA follows: TGTGCCAGCAGTTACCTGACAGGGGATGGGTCACCCCTCCACTTT.

The J gene is TRBJ2-2, the V gene TRBV12-3 or TRBV12-4; D perhaps matches TRBD2 (5 bases). This CDR3 region has 12 residues. Trimming stripped 7 bases from V and 6 bases from J, with 9 bases between. Here the CDR3 DNA reads TGTGCCAGCATGGGCGGGTCCGGGGAGCTGTTTTTT. Translated, it gives CASMGGSGELFF.

J is TRBJ1-5 and V is TRBV19; 8 positions agree with TRBD1. Germline assignment: CDR1 LNHDA and CDR2 SQIVND (reference sequence). The CDR3 runs 14 residues. V lost 5 bases to trimming and J lost 2 bases; unmatched junction nucleotides: 2. The CDR3 DNA reads TGTGCCAGTAGTTGGGGACAGGGCAATCAGCCCCAGCATTTT. Translation gives CASSWGQGNQPQHF.

The chain joins TRBV6-7 to TRBJ1-5; D perhaps matches TRBD1 (5 bases). TRBV6-7 is classed as an ORF, of uncertain function. V lost 0 bases and J lost 3, with 15 bases in between. This CDR3 has 17 residues. The CDR3 sequence is CASSYSELQGHNQPQHF. As DNA, the CDR3 is TGTGCCAGCAGTTACTCAGAATTGCAGGGTCACAATCAGCCCCAGCATTTT.

The chain couples TRBV20-1 to TRBJ2-1; 10 nucleotides match TRBD2. In germline, CDR1 is DFQATT, CDR2 SNEGSKA (reference sequence). Losses at the gene ends were 3 bases for V and 3 bases for J; bases not matched to a gene: 5. The CDR3 runs 15 residues. Here the CDR3 reads CSASHSGGHYNEQFF. CDR3 bases: TGCAGTGCTAGTCATAGCGGGGGGCACTACAATGAGCAGTTCTTC.

The CDR3 DNA reads TGCGCCAGCAGTGCCGGTCTCTACGGCAATGAGCAGTTCTTC. Amino acid sequence: CASSAGLYGNEQFF. This chain joins TRBV10-1 and TRBJ2-1; D is undetermined. V lost 4 bases and J 6 bases, leaving 13 bases between the germline ends. This CDR3 is built from 14 residues. From germline, CDR1 is WNHNN and CDR2 SYGVQD (reference sequence).

This clone was seen only a few times. The J gene is TRBJ1-2, the V gene TRBV3-1 (or the pseudogene TRBV3-2); 8 bases match TRBD1. The CDR3 contains 14 residues. Germline-derived CDR1 and CDR2 are LGHDT and YNNKEL (reference sequence). V lost 0 bases to trimming and J lost 6 bases; unmatched junction nucleotides: 3. CDR3 amino acids: CASSQDPGGHGYTF. The CDR3 DNA is TGTGCCAGCAGCCAAGATCCAGGGGGCCATGGCTACACCTTC.

The CDR3 loop is CASSGADTQYF. The CDR3 region has the DNA TGTGCCAGCAGTGGAGCGGATACGCAGTATTTT. This chain connects TRBV12-3 or TRBV12-4 to TRBJ2-3; D uncertain. Trimming removed 5 bases from V and 6 bases from J, with 6 bases in between. CDR3 size: 11 residues.

This chain's CDR3 is CSASNDNGEAFF. DNA of the CDR3: TGCAGTGCTAGTAATGACAATGGTGAAGCTTTCTTT. J is TRBJ1-1 and V is TRBV20-1; D gene ambiguous. Germline-derived CDR1 and CDR2 are DFQATT and SNEGSKA (reference sequence). V shed 3 bases and J shed 7 bases, with 12 bases lying between them. The CDR3 runs 12 residues.

This sequence joins TRBV11-2 and TRBJ1-1; no definite D call. The CDR3 has 13 residues. Germline V lookup: CDR1 SGHAT, CDR2 FQNNGV. V lost 0 bases to trimming and J lost 10 bases, with 12 bases between them. CDR3 in DNA: TGTGCCAGCAGCTTAGATCGGAAAGGGAGAGCTTTCTTT. Encoded protein: CASSLDRKGRAFF.

This clone was found a few times. This chain links TRBV7-2 with TRBJ1-4; no clear D gene. Per the germline V gene, CDR1 is SGHTA and CDR2 is FQGNSA. V was cut by 0 bases and J by 1 base, with 3 bases left in between. CDR3 size: 14 residues. The CDR3 reads CASSLAGTNEKLFF. Written as DNA, the CDR3 is TGTGCCAGCAGCTTAGCCGGAACTAATGAAAAACTGTTTTTT.

V gene TRBV19 combines with J gene TRBJ1-1, with 7 nucleotides matching TRBD1. The trim removed 7 bases at V and 6 bases at J, leaving 5 bases unmatched. The CDR3 has 12 residues. Germline lookup yields CDR1 LNHDA and CDR2 SQIVND (reference sequence). The CDR3 loop reads CASNGDSSEAFF. CDR3 DNA: TGTGCCAGTAACGGGGACAGCTCTGAAGCTTTCTTT.

The chain couples TRBV7-6 to TRBJ2-3; 10 nucleotides line up with TRBD2. The CDR3 loop spans 18 amino acids. V gave up 5 bases and J gave up 6 bases; unmatched junction bases: 17. Germline CDR1 SGHVS, CDR2 FNYEAQ. DNA for the CDR3: TGTGCCAGCAGCCCAGAGATCGGGGCTAGCGGGGGTGGTGATACGCAGTATTTT. It is translated as CASSPEIGASGGGDTQYF. The complete variable domain, with remaining parts taken from reference TRBV7-6 and TRBJ2-3, reads GAGVSQSPRYKVTKRGQDVALRCDPISGHVSLYWYRQALGQGPEFLTYFNYEAQQDKSGLPNDRFSAERPEGSISTLTIQRTEQRDSAMYRCASSPEIGASGGGDTQYFGPGTRLTVL.

The rearrangement uses TRBV9 and TRBJ2-6; 7 bases agree with TRBD1. V dropped 2 bases and J dropped 0; count of bases not matched to a gene: 8. The CDR3 spans 18 residues. In germline, CDR1 is SGDLS, CDR2 YYNGEE. The CDR3 sequence: CASSVQTGTNSGANVLTF. The CDR3 nucleotides are TGTGCCAGCAGCGTCCAGACAGGGACCAACTCTGGGGCCAACGTCCTGACTTTC.

The CDR3 here is CASSLRGLDSPLHF. In DNA form, the CDR3 reads TGTGCCAGCTCTCTCAGGGGGCTGGATTCACCCCTCCACTTT. The V call is TRBV18, the J call TRBJ1-6; 8 bases match TRBD1. V lost 6 bases and J lost 8; bases outside the gene matches: 6. This CDR3 is built from 14 residues. Germline loops: CDR1 KGHSH, CDR2 LQKENI.

This chain links TRBV30 with TRBJ1-5; D might be TRBD1 (5 bases). Per the germline V gene, CDR1 is GTSNPN and CDR2 is SVGIG (reference sequence). The ends were cut back, 4 bases at V and 3 bases at J, with 13 bases in the middle. The length of the CDR3 is 14 residues. The CDR3, as DNA: TGTGCCTGGACCGCCGGCAGGGACAATCAGCCCCAGCATTTT. This translates into CAWTAGRDNQPQHF.

CDR3 protein: CASRPDSNEKLFF. CDR3 bases: TGTGCCAGCAGGCCGGACAGTAATGAAAAACTGTTTTTT. The genes are TRBV12-3 or TRBV12-4 and TRBJ1-4; possibly TRBD1 for D (6 bases). The V end lost 6 bases, the J end lost 4 bases, and 9 bases lay between the germline ends. CDR3 size: 13 residues.

The V gene is TRBV18, the J gene TRBJ2-3, with D perhaps matching TRBD2 (6 bases). Germline V gene sequence: CDR1 KGHSH, CDR2 LQKENI. V was trimmed by 6 bases and J by 4 bases, leaving 17 bases between them. This CDR3 is 15 amino acids long. CDR3 in amino acids: CASSLSGPGADTQYF. CDR3 coding DNA: TGTGCCAGCTCCCTGAGCGGGCCGGGCGCAGATACGCAGTATTTT.

In DNA, the CDR3 is TGTGCCACCAGCAGCCCAGGGGGCCAGGGAAAGGCCCAGCATTTT. Amino acids: CATSSPGGQGKAQHF. This chain joins TRBV15 and TRBJ1-5, with 8 bases identical to TRBD1. This CDR3 has 15 amino acids. V shed 3 bases and J 11 bases; nucleotides not matched to a gene: 12. Germline V lookup: CDR1 LNHNV, CDR2 YYDKDF (reference sequence).